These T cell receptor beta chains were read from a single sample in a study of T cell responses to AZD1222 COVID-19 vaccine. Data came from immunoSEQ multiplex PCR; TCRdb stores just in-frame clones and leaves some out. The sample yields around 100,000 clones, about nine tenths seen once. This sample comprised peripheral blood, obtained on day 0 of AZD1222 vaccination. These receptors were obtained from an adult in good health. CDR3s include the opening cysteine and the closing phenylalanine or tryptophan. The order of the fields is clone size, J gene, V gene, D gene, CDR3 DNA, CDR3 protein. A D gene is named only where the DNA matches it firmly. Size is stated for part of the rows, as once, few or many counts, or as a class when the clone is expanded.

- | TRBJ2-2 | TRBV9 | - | TGTGCCAGCAGCGTAAGCACCGGGGAGCTGTTTTTT | CASSVSTGELFF
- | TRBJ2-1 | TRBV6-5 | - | TGTGCCAGCAGGAAGGGGGGGCCTCGTAATGAGCAGTTCTTC | CASRKGGPRNEQFF
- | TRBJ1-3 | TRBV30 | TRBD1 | TGTGCCTTCACTCAGGGGGCTGGAAACACCATATATTTT | CAFTQGAGNTIYF
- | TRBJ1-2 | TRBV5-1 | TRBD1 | TGCGCCAGCAGCTTGGCTGGGGCAGGGGGAAGCTACACCTTC | CASSLAGAGGSYTF
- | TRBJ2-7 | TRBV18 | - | TGTGCCAGCTCACCAAGGGGGGGCCCCTACGAGCAGTACTTC | CASSPRGGPYEQYF
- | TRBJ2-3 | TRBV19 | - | TGTGCCAGTAGTGGGCCGAGACTAGTGGGGGGCCACCCCAGCACAGATACGCAGTATTTT | CASSGPRLVGGHPSTDTQYF
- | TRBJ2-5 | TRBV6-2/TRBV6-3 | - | TGTGCCAGCAGCCTCAAGGGGCGAGAGACCCAGTACTTC | CASSLKGRETQYF
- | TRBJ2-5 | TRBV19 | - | TGTGCCAGTAGAGGCGGGGAAAGAAAGACCCAGTACTTC | CASRGGERKTQYF
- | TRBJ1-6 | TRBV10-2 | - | TGCGCCAGCAGTGAGGTTTCGTGGGGAGATAATTCACCCCTCCACTTT | CASSEVSWGDNSPLHF
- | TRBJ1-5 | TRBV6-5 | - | TGTGCCAGCAGTTCTTTCTGGGGGAGCAATCAGCCCCAGCATTTT | CASSSFWGSNQPQHF
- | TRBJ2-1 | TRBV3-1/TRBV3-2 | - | TGTGCCAGCTCAGACCCGTACTCCTACAATGAGCAGTTCTTC | CASSDPYSYNEQFF
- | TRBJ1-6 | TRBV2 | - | TGTGCCAGCATGTGGATGAGTAATTCACCCCTCCACTTT | CASMWMSNSPLHF
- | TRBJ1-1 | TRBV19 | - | TGTGCCAGTAGCCTAGAGAACACTGAAGCTTTCTTT | CASSLENTEAFF
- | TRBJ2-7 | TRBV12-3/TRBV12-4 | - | TGTGCCAGCAGTTTCGACAGCTACGAGCAGTACTTC | CASSFDSYEQYF
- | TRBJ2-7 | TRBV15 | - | TGTGCCACCAGCAGAGGTTCACAGGGAACCTACGAGCAGTACTTC | CATSRGSQGTYEQYF
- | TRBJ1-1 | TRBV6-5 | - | TGTGCCAGCAGTTACTCGAACAGGAACACTGAAGCTTTCTTT | CASSYSNRNTEAFF
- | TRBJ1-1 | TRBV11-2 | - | TGTGCCAGCAGCGTTAACACTGAAGCTTTCTTT | CASSVNTEAFF
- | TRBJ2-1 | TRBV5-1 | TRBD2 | TGCGCCAGCAGCCCCACTAGCGGGGGGGCTGCCTACAATGAGCAGTTCTTC | CASSPTSGGAAYNEQFF
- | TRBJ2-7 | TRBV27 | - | TGTGCCAGCAGTTCGGCCAGGGACTACGAGCAGTACTTC | CASSSARDYEQYF
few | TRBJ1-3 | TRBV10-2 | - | TGCGCCAGCAGTGAGTCGTCGGTCGACGTCTTTGGAAACACCATATATTTT | CASSESSVDVFGNTIYF
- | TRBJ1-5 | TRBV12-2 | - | TGTGCAAGTCGCTTAGTCCTCGACGGCCATAGCAATCAGCCCCAGCATTTT | CASRLVLDGHSNQPQHF
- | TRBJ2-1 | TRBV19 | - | TGTGCCCTACCCGCTCACAATGAGCAGTTCTTC | CALPAHNEQFF
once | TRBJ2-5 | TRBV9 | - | TGTGCCAGCAGCGTCCGTGGGGGGGCTGGAGAGACCCAGTACTTC | CASSVRGGAGETQYF
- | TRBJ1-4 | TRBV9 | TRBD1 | TGTGCCAGCAGCGCGACAGGGTCTAATGAAAAACTGTTTTTT | CASSATGSNEKLFF
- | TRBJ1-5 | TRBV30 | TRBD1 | TGTGCCTGGAGTGTTAGGGACAGTAGCAATCAGCCCCAGCATTTT | CAWSVRDSSNQPQHF
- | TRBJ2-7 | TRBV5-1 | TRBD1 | TGCGCCAGCAGCCCGTCTAGGACAGGGGGTTTAAGTTACGAGCAGTACTTC | CASSPSRTGGLSYEQYF
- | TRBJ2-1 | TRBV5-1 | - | TGCGCCAGCAGCTTACAATCCGGGACTCAGTCCTACAATGAGCAGTTCTTC | CASSLQSGTQSYNEQFF
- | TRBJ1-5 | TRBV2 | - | TGTGCCAGCAGTTCTAGGGGTAGCAATCAGCCCCAGCATTTT | CASSSRGSNQPQHF
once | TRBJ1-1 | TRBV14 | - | TGTGCCAGCAGCCAAGTAGAGATTGAAGCTTTCTTT | CASSQVEIEAFF
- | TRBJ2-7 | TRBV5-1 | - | TGCGCCAGCAGCTTAGACGGGAGCTCCTACGAGCAGTACTTC | CASSLDGSSYEQYF
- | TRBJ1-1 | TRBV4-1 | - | TGCGCCAGCAGGCGGCAGGGCAACACTGAAGCTTTCTTT | CASRRQGNTEAFF
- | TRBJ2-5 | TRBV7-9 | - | TGTGCCAGCAGCTTAGATAGTGGGGGGACGTACCAAGAGACCCAGTACTTC | CASSLDSGGTYQETQYF
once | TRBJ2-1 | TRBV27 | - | TGTGCCAGCAGTCCAAGACCCCGTAGACAGGTTGCTGAGCAGTTCTTC | CASSPRPRRQVAEQFF
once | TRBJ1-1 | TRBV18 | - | TGTGCCAGCTCACCTCTCCCGGGTGGGGGCACTGAAGCTTTCTTT | CASSPLPGGGTEAFF
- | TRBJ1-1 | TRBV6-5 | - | TGTGCCAGCAGTCAACTTGCGGCCACTGAAGCTTTCTTT | CASSQLAATEAFF
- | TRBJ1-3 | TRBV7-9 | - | TGTGCCAGCAGCTTCTCGGGAAACACCATATATTTT | CASSFSGNTIYF
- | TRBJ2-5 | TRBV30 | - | TGTGCCTGGAGTGTAACGGGGGCCCGGGGGGAGACCCAGTACTTC | CAWSVTGARGETQYF
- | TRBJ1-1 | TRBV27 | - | TGTGCCAGCAGTCTGTCCGGGACGGGGGACACTGAAGCTTTCTTT | CASSLSGTGDTEAFF
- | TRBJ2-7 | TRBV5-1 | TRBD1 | TGCGCCAGCAGCGTGGACAGGGTGTACGAGCAGTACTTC | CASSVDRVYEQYF
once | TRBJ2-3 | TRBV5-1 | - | TGCGCCAGCAGTCATGGACTAGTGGGGGGGCGATATACGCAGTATTTT | CASSHGLVGGRYTQYF
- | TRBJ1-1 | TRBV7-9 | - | TGTGCCAGCAGCCCCGGTTGGGTAAACACTGAAGCTTTCTTT | CASSPGWVNTEAFF
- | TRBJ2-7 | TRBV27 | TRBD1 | TGTGCCAGCAGTCTCGTGGGGACAGGGCGCGAGCAGTACTTC | CASSLVGTGREQYF
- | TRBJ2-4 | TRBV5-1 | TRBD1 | TGCGCCAGCAGCGGGACAGGGTCAGCCAAAAACATTCAGTACTTC | CASSGTGSAKNIQYF
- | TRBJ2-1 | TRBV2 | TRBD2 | TGTGCCAGCGATAGCGGGGGGATAAACAATGAGCAGTTCTTC | CASDSGGINNEQFF
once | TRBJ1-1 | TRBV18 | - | TGTGCCAGCTCACTCAGTTGGGCTACGAACACTGAAGCTTTCTTT | CASSLSWATNTEAFF
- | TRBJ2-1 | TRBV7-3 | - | TGTGCCAGCAGCTTATTACGTACTACTGAGCAGTTCTTC | CASSLLRTTEQFF
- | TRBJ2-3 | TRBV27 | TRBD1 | TGTGCCAGCAGAATCATGACAGGGAACCCTAGCACAGATACGCAGTATTTT | CASRIMTGNPSTDTQYF